These T cell receptor beta chains were read from a single sample in a study of blood T cell repertoires in COVID-19. TCRdb's table, derived via immunoSEQ multiplex PCR, lists solely in-frame clones and lacks some. The sample shows some 100,000 clones, about three quarters of them seen only once. Sequencing was carried out using peripheral blood. These receptors all stem from a man aged 65 to 79 with acute or convalescent COVID-19. Each CDR3 is given with its conserved first and last residue. Fields, in order: CDR3 DNA, CDR3 protein, D gene, J gene, V gene, clone size. D genes are given only for firm matches. A row's size may be missing; if present it is once, few, many or a size class.

TGTGCCAGCAGCTTAGCGGACAGGCGAAACACCGGGGAGCTGTTTTTT | CASSLADRRNTGELFF | TRBD1 | TRBJ2-2 | TRBV7-9 | .
TGTGCCAGCAGCCAGGGCGGAGGGTTCGGTGATCAGCCCCAGCATTTT | CASSQGGGFGDQPQHF | . | TRBJ1-5 | TRBV7-2 | .
TGTGCCAGCAGCCAAGCGGGGGGCGGTTCACCCCTCCACTTT | CASSQAGGGSPLHF | . | TRBJ1-6 | TRBV3-1/TRBV3-2 | .
TGTGCCAGCAGCGTACTAGCGGGGCCACAAGAGACCCAGTACTTC | CASSVLAGPQETQYF | TRBD2 | TRBJ2-5 | TRBV7-7 | once
TGTGCCAGCAGTGACCTTCCTTGGGGGAGGACTGAAGCTTTCTTT | CASSDLPWGRTEAFF | . | TRBJ1-1 | TRBV6-2/TRBV6-3 | once
TGTGCCAGCTCACCGGGACAGAAAAACTATGGCTACACCTTC | CASSPGQKNYGYTF | TRBD1 | TRBJ1-2 | TRBV18 | .
TGTGCCAGCTCAACCCGGGACAGGGTTACCGGGGAGCTGTTTTTT | CASSTRDRVTGELFF | TRBD1 | TRBJ2-2 | TRBV18 | .
TGCGCCAGCAGCCAAGCCGCAGGGGCCTACGAGCAGTACTTC | CASSQAAGAYEQYF | . | TRBJ2-7 | TRBV4-1 | .
TGTGCCAGCCGACTAGCGGGCGGGGAGACCCAGTACTTC | CASRLAGGETQYF | TRBD2 | TRBJ2-5 | TRBV3-1/TRBV3-2 | .
TGTGCCAGCAGCCTCCAACCAGGGGAGACTGAAGCTTTCTTT | CASSLQPGETEAFF | . | TRBJ1-1 | TRBV27 | .
TGCGCCAGCACCCTAGGGACAGGGGGATTGGAGACCCAGTACTTC | CASTLGTGGLETQYF | TRBD1 | TRBJ2-5 | TRBV5-1 | .
TGTGCCAGCAGGGGGGACAGGGGGGATGAGCAGTTCTTC | CASRGDRGDEQFF | TRBD1 | TRBJ2-1 | TRBV2 | .
TGTGCCTGGAGTCCCAGTGGGGACTCCAATCAGCCCCAGCATTTT | CAWSPSGDSNQPQHF | . | TRBJ1-5 | TRBV30 | .
TGCGCCAGCAGAACAGGGAGCACAGATACGCAGTATTTT | CASRTGSTDTQYF | . | TRBJ2-3 | TRBV5-1 | .
TGTGCCAGCAGCTTACGGCGGGAGAGACGGGATACGCAGTATTTT | CASSLRRERRDTQYF | TRBD2 | TRBJ2-3 | TRBV11-2 | .
TGTGCCAGCAGCTCGGACGGGACTAGCTGGGCGACCCAGTACTTC | CASSSDGTSWATQYF | TRBD2 | TRBJ2-5 | TRBV9 | .
TGCGCCAGCAGCTTGAGTTCAGATGAAGCTTTCTTT | CASSLSSDEAFF | . | TRBJ1-1 | TRBV5-1 | .
TGTGCCAGCACCGGACTAGCGGGATACACCGGGGAGCTGTTTTTT | CASTGLAGYTGELFF | TRBD2 | TRBJ2-2 | TRBV2 | many
TGTGCCAGTGAGAAAGGCGGTAGCACAGATACGCAGTATTTT | CASEKGGSTDTQYF | . | TRBJ2-3 | TRBV19 | .
TGCGCCAGCAGCTCCCGTCGGACAGGGAGAAATCAGCCCCAGCATTTT | CASSSRRTGRNQPQHF | TRBD1 | TRBJ1-5 | TRBV5-1 | .
TGTGCCAGCAGCCAAGATCCCTCACGACAGGGTTATAATTCACCCCTCCACTTT | CASSQDPSRQGYNSPLHF | TRBD1 | TRBJ1-6 | TRBV3-1/TRBV3-2 | .
TGTGCCAGCAGTTTCCTAGACAGGGCTGGCTACACCTTC | CASSFLDRAGYTF | TRBD1 | TRBJ1-2 | TRBV28 | .
TGTGCCAGCAGTGCCCCGGGACAGGGCGAGTTTTTT | CASSAPGQGEFF | TRBD1 | TRBJ1-4 | TRBV28 | once
TGTGCCAGCAGTTACTCTTTACAGCCCTCCTACGAGCAGTACTTC | CASSYSLQPSYEQYF | . | TRBJ2-7 | TRBV6-5 | .
TGCGCCAGCAGCCCGACAGGGAACAATCAGCCCCAGCATTTT | CASSPTGNNQPQHF | TRBD1 | TRBJ1-5 | TRBV5-1 | .
TGCGCCAGCAGTCTTGACAGGGGGTACCAGCCCCAGCATTTT | CASSLDRGYQPQHF | TRBD1 | TRBJ1-5 | TRBV10-1 | .
TGTGCCAGTAGTTACACTCAAACAGGAATTGTCTACGAGCAGTACTTC | CASSYTQTGIVYEQYF | . | TRBJ2-7 | TRBV19 | few
TGTGCCAGTAGTACCCGGGACAGCCCCTCCTACGAGCAGTACTTC | CASSTRDSPSYEQYF | TRBD1 | TRBJ2-7 | TRBV19 | .